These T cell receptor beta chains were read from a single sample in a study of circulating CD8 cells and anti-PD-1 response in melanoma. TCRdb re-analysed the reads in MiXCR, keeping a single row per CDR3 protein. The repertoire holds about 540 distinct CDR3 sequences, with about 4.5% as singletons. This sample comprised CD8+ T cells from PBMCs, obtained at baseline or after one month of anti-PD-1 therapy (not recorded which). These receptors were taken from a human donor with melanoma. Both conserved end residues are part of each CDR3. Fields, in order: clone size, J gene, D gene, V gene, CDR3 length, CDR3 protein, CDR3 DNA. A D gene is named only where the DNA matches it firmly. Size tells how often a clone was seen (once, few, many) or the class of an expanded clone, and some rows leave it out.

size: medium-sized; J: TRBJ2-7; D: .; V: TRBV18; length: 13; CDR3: CASSRADSYGQYF; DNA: TGTGCCAGCTCACGGGCGGACTCCTACGGGCAGTACTTC
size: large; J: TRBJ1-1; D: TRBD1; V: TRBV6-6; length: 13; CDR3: CASRLQGRAEAFF; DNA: TGTGCCAGCAGGCTACAGGGGCGGGCTGAAGCTTTCTTT
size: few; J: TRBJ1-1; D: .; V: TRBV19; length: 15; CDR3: CASSWQGTMNTEAFF; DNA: TGTGCCAGTAGTTGGCAGGGGACCATGAACACTGAAGCTTTCTTT
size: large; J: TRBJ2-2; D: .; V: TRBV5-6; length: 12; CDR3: CASSLEAGELFF; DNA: TGTGCCAGCAGCTTAGAGGCTGGGGAGCTGTTTTTT
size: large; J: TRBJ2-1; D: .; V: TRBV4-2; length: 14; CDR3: CASSQEETSGEQFF; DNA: TGTGCCAGCAGCCAAGAGGAGACTAGTGGTGAGCAGTTCTTC
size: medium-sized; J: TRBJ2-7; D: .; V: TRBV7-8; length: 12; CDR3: CASSSQGNEQYF; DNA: TGTGCCAGCAGCTCCCAGGGGAACGAGCAGTACTTC
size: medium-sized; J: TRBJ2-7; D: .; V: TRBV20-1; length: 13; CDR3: CNAPEGALYEQYF; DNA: TGCAATGCCCCGGAGGGGGCCTTGTACGAGCAGTACTTC
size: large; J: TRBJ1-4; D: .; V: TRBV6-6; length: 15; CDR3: CASSPTGGEDEKLFF; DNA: TGTGCCAGCAGTCCCACGGGGGGTGAGGATGAAAAACTGTTTTTT
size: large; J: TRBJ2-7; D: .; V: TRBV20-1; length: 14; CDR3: CSAREGSDAYEQYF; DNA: TGCAGTGCTAGAGAAGGGTCGGATGCCTACGAGCAGTACTTC
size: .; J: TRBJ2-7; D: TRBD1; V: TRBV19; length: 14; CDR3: CASTPTGGIYEQYF; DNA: TGTGCCAGTACTCCGACAGGGGGAATATACGAGCAGTACTTC
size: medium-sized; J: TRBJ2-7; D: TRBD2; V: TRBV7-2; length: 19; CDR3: CASSPLGTSGGAPSYEQYF; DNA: TGTGCCAGCAGCCCCCTCGGAACTAGCGGGGGGGCCCCCTCCTACGAGCAGTACTTC
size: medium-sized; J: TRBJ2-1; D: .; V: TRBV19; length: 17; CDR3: CASSTLPQGHTYNEQFF; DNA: TGTGCCAGTAGTACCCTCCCACAGGGCCATACCTACAATGAGCAGTTCTTC
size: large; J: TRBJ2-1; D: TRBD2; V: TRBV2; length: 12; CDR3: CASRLAGGLVVF; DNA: TGTGCCAGCAGACTAGCGGGGGGGCTCGTGGTCTTC
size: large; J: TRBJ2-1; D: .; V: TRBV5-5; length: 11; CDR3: CASSSVREQFF; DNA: TGTGCCAGCAGCTCTGTGAGGGAGCAGTTCTTC
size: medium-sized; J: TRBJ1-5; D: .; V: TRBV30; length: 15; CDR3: CAWRGGTTGNQPQHF; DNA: TGTGCCTGGAGAGGCGGGACAACTGGGAATCAGCCCCAGCATTTT
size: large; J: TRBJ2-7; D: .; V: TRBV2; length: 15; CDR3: CASSEVAGALYEQYF; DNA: TGTGCCAGCAGTGAGGTGGCAGGCGCTCTCTACGAGCAGTACTTC
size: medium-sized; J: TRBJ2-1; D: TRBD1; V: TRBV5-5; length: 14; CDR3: CASRRQGNYNEQFF; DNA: TGTGCCAGCAGGCGACAGGGAAACTACAATGAGCAGTTCTTC
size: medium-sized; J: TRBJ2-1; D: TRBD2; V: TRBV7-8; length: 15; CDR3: CASRAGDQNYNEQFF; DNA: TGTGCCAGCAGGGCGGGGGACCAAAACTACAATGAGCAGTTCTTC
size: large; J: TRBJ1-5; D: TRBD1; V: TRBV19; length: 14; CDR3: CATQTGGFNQPQHF; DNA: TGTGCCACACAGACAGGGGGCTTCAATCAGCCCCAGCATTTT
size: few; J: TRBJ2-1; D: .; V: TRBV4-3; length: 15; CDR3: CASSPTYGTGNEQFF; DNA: TGCGCCAGCAGCCCTACATACGGGACGGGCAATGAGCAGTTCTTC
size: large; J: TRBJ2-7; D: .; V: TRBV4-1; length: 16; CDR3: CASSQEIEDSSYEQYF; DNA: TGCGCCAGCAGCCAAGAAATCGAGGACAGCTCCTACGAGCAGTACTTC
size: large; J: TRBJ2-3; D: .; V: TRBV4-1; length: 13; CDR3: CASSQGLMNTQYF; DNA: TGCGCCAGCAGCCAAGGCTTGATGAATACGCAGTATTTT